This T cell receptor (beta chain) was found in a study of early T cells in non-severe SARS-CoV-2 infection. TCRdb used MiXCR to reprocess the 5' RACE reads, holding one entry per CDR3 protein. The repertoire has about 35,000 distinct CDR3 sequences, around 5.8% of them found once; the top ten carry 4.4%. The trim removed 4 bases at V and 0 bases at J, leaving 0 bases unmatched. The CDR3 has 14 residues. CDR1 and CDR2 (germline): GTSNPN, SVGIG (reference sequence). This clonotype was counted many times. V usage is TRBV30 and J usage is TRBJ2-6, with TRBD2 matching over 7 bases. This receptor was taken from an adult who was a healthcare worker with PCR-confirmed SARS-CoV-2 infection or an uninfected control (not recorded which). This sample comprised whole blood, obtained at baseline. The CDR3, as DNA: TGTGCCTGGACTAGCGGCTCTGGGGCCAACGTCCTGACTTTC. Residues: CAWTSGSGANVLTF.